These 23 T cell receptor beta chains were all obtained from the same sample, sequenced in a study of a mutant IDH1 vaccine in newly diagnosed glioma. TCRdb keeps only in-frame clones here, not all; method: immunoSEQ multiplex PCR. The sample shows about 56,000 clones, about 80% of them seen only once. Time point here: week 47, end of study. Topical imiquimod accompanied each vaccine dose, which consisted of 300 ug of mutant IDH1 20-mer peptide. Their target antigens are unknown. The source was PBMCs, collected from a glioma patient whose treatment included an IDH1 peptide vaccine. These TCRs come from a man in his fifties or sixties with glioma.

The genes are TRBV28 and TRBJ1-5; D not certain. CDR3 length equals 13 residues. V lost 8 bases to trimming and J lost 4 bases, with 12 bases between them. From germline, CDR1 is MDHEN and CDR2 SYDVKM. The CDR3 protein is CASQDYTNQPQHF. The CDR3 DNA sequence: TGTGCCAGCCAGGACTACACTAATCAGCCCCAGCATTTT.

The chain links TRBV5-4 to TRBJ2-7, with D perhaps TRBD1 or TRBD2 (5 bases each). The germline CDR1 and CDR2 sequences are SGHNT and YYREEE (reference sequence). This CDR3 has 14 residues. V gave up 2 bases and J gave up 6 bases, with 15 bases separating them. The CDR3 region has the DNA TGTGCCAGCAGCTTCTCAGGGTCTCGGGGCGAGCAGTACTTC. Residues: CASSFSGSRGEQYF. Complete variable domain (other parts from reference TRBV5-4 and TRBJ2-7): ETGVTQSPTHLIKTRGQQVTLRCSSQSGHNTVSWYQQALGQGPQFIFQYYREEENGRGNFPPRFSGLQFPNYSSELNVNALELDDSALYLCASSFSGSRGEQYFGPGTRLTVT.

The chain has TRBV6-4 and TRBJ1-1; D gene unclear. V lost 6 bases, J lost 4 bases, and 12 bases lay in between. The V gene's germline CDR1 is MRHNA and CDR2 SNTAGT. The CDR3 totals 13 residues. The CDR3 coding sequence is TGTGCCAGCAGCCCTGAGGGAGGCACTGAAGCTTTCTTT. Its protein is CASSPEGGTEAFF.

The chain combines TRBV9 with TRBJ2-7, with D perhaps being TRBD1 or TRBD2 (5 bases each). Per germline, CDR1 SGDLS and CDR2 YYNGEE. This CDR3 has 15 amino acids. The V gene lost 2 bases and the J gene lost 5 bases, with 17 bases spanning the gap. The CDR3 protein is CASSVRSQGDHEQYF. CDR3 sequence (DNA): TGTGCCAGCAGCGTTAGAAGTCAGGGAGACCACGAGCAGTACTTC.

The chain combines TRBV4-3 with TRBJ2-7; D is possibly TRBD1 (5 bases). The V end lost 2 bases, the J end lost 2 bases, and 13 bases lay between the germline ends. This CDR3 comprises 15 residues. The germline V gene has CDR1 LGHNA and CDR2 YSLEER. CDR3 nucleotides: TGCGCCAGCAGCCAAACCCAGGGTTCCCCCTACGAGCAGTACTTC. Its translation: CASSQTQGSPYEQYF.

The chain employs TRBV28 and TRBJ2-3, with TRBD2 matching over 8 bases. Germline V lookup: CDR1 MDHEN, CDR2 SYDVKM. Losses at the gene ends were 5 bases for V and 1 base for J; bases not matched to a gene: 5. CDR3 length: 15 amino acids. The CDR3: CASSPSGGRTDTQYF. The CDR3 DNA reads TGTGCCAGCAGTCCCAGCGGGGGTCGCACAGATACGCAGTATTTT.

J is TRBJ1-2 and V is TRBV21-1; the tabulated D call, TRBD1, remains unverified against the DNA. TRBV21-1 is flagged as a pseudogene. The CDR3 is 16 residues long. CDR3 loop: CASSKAQGTGGYGYTF. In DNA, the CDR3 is TGTGCCAGCAGCAAAGCGCAAGGGACAGGGGGCTATGGCTACACCTTC.

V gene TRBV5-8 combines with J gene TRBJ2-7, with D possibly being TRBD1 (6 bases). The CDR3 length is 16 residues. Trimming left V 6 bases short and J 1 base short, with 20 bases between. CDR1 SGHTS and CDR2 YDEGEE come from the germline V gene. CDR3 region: CASTSNRAHSSYEQYF. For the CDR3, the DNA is TGTGCCAGCACCTCGAACAGGGCCCACTCGTCCTACGAGCAGTACTTC. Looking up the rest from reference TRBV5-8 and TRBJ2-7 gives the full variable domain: EAGVTQSPTHLIKTRGQQATLRCSPISGHTSVYWYQQALGLGLQFLLWYDEGEERNRGNFPPRFSGRQFPNYSSELNVNALELEDSALYLCASTSNRAHSSYEQYFGPGTRLTVT.

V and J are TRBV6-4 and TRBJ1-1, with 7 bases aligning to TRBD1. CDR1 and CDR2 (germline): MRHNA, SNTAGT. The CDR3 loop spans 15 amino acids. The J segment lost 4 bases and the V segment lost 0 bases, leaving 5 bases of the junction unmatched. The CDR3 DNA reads TGTGCCAGCAGTGACTCGGGGTCAGGGGGCACTGAAGCTTTCTTT. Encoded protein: CASSDSGSGGTEAFF.

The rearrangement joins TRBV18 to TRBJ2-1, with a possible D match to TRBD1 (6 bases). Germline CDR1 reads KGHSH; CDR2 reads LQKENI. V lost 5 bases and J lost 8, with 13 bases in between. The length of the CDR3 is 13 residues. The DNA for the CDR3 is TGTGCCAGCTCATTAGGACAGAAGGATGAGCAGTTCTTC. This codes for CASSLGQKDEQFF.

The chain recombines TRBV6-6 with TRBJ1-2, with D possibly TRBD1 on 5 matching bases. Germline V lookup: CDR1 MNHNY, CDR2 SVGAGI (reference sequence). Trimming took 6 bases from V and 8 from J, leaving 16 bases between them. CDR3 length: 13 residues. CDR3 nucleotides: TGTGCCAGCAGCCCCAGCGGGGCTGGCGGCTACACCTTC. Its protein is CASSPSGAGGYTF.

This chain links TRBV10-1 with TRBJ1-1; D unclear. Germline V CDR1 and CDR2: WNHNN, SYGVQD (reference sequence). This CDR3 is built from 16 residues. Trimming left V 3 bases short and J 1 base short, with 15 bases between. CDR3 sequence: CASSEKPGFGNTEAFF. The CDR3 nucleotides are TGCGCCAGCAGTGAAAAACCGGGCTTCGGGAACACTGAAGCTTTCTTT.

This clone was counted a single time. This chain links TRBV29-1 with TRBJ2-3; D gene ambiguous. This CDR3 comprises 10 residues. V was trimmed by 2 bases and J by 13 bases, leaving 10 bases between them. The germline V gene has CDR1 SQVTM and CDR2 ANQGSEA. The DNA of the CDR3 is TGCAGCGTTGAAATAGGACCTAAGTATTTT. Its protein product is CSVEIGPKYF.

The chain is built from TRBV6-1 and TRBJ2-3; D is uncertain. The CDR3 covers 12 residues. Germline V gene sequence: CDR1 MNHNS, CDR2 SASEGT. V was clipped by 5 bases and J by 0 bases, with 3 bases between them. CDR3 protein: CASSQSTDTQYF. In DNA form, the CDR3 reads TGTGCCAGCAGTCAGAGCACAGATACGCAGTATTTT.

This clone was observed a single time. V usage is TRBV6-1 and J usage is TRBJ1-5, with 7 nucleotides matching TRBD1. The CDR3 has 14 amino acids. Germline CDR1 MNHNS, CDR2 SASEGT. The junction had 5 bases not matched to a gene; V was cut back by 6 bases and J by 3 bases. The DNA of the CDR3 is TGTGCCAGCAGCGACAGGGAGTTCAATCAGCCCCAGCATTTT. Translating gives CASSDREFNQPQHF.

The CDR3 bases are TGTGCCAGCAGTTACGGTGCAGGGAGGACAGATGAGCAGTTCTTC. Its translation: CASSYGAGRTDEQFF. The chain links TRBV6-5 to TRBJ2-1; D possibly uses TRBD1 or TRBD2 (6 bases each). Germline V gene data show CDR1 as MNHEY and CDR2 as SVGAGI. There are 15 residues in the CDR3. V lost 2 bases and J 8 bases, leaving 16 bases between the germline ends.

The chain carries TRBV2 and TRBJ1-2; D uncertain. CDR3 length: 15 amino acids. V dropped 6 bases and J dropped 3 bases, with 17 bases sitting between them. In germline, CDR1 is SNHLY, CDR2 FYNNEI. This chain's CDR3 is CASSQKVVSDYGYTF. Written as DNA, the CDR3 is TGTGCCAGCAGCCAGAAGGTAGTATCCGACTATGGCTACACCTTC.

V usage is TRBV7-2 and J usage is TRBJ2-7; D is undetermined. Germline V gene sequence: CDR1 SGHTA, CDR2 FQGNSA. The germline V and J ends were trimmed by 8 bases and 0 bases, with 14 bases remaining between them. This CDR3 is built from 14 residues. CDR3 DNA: TGTGCCAGCCGACGAGTCCTCAGCTCCTACGAGCAGTACTTC. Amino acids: CASRRVLSSYEQYF.

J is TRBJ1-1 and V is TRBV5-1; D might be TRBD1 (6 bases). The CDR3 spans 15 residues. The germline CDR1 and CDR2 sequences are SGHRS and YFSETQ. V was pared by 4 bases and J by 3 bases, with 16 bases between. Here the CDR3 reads CASSPMPGADTEAFF. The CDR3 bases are TGCGCCAGCAGCCCCATGCCAGGGGCAGACACTGAAGCTTTCTTT.

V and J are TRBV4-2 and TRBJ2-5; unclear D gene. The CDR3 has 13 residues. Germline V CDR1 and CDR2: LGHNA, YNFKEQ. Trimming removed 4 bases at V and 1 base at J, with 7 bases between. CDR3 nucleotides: TGTGCCAGCAGCCGGGATCGCCAAGAGACCCAGTACTTC. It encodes CASSRDRQETQYF.

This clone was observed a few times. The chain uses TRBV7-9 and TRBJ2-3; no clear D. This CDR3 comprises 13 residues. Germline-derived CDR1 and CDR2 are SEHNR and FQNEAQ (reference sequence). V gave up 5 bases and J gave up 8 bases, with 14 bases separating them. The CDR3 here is CASSPTSQSTQYF. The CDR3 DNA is TGTGCCAGCAGCCCTACTTCCCAGAGTACGCAGTATTTT.

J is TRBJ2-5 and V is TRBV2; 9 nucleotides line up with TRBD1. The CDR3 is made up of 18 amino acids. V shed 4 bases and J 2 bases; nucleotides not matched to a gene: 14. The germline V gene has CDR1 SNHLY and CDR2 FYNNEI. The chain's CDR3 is CASSGGQPGQGAQETQYF. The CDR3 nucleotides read TGTGCCAGCAGTGGGGGACAACCGGGACAGGGTGCACAAGAGACCCAGTACTTC. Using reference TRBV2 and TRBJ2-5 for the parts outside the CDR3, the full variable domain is EPEVTQTPSHQVTQMGQEVILRCVPISNHLYFYWYRQILGQKVEFLVSFYNNEISEKSEIFDDQFSVERPDGSNFTLKIRSTKLEDSAMYFCASSGGQPGQGAQETQYFGPGTRLLVL.

The CDR3 DNA is TGTGCCTGGAGTGTAGGGATGAAACTGAGCGAGCAGTACTTC. This encodes CAWSVGMKLSEQYF. The V and J genes are TRBV30 and TRBJ2-7; D is unclear. CDR1 and CDR2 from the germline V gene are GTSNPN and SVGIG (reference sequence). The CDR3 covers 14 residues. Trimming removed 0 bases from V and 6 bases from J, with 15 bases in between.